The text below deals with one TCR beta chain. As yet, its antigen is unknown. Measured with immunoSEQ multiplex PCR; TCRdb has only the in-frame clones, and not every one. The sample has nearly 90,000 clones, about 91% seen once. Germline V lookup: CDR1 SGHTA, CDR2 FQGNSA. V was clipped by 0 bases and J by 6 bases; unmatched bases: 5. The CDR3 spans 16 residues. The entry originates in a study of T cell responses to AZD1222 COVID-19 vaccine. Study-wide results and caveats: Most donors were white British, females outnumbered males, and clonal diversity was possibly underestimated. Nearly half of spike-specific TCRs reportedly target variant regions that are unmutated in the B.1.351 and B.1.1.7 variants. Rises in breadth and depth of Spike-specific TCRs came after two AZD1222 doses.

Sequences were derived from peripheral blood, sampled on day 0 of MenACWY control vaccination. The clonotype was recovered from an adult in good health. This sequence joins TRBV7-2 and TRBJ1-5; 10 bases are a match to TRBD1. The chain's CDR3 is CASSLALGTGVQPQHF. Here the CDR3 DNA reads TGTGCCAGCAGCTTAGCGCTTGGGACAGGGGTTCAGCCCCAGCATTTT.